This T cell receptor beta chain emerged from a study of T cells after yellow fever vaccination. On the study more broadly: With SMART-Seq v4 Ultra Low Input, the fractions containing low cell numbers were prepared.

By sample fraction, this clonotype is medium-sized. TCRdb processed the 5' RACE reads anew with MiXCR; each CDR3 protein has one entry. This table has 40,000 to 55,000 distinct CDR3 sequences, 5% to 8.5% appearing once. V lost 7 bases to trimming and J lost 9 bases; unmatched junction nucleotides: 10. The CDR3 length is 15 residues. Sequencing used CD8+ T cells not binding an NS4B(214-222) dextramer, sorted from PBMCs, obtained 35 to 50 days after the first yellow fever vaccination. The J gene is TRBJ2-1, the V gene TRBV12-3 or TRBV12-4; 12 bases fit TRBD2. The sequence derives from a man aged 18 to 29 who received the YFV17D yellow fever vaccine. CDR3 sequence reads: CASTRASGGAGEQFF. For the CDR3, the DNA is TGTGCCAGCACCCGGGCTAGCGGGGGGGCCGGTGAGCAGTTCTTC.